This T cell receptor beta chain was sequenced in a study of T cell repertoires in cytomegalovirus infection (dated by TCRdb to about 2019). Turning to the overall study: Alongside well-studied HLA-B-restricted epitopes, the peptide stimulations were aimed at recently identified HLA-C-restricted CMV epitopes, whose presentation resists viral immunomodulation. The HLA type of each donor mattered for the analysis, because public TCR beta signatures pointed to carriage of CMV infection along with the matching HLA type. Study-wide findings and limitations: Carriers of CMV infection plus the relevant HLA type were discriminated by the cumulative frequency of public TCR beta family members in the study cohort and in an independent roughly 380-donor cohort. In the ex vivo response, HLA-C-restricted CMV-specific TCR beta clonotypes were dominant, and in two of eight donors the single most frequent clonotype came from this HLA-C-restricted group.

The treatment or condition label corresponds to: in vitro stimulation with specific CMV peptide epitopes to enrich CMV-specific T cells. The junction shows trimming of 2 bases on V and 8 bases on J, plus 11 bases between the germline ends. The CDR3 runs 14 amino acids, cysteine and phenylalanine included. Only CDR3 DNA is held: 42 bases, read in frame from base 1. These reads were obtained on an Illumina HiSeq 1500. Through fastp at Q25 and MiXCR, TCRdb rebuilt clones from the public reads, retaining in-frame beta chains. All rows with the same CDR3 protein become a single entry with the most common DNA and genes. The sample profile shows roughly 500,000 distinct CDR3 sequences; 33% of them were found once. About a sixth of the sample lies in the top ten. A remark on this clonotype: The antigen it recognizes is unknown. The record has no base qualities; no much larger clone is one base away.

The origin of this receptor is a human donor in good health (CMV status not recorded). Some clones in this sample may be carry-over from other donors' samples. Here the chain combines TRBV5-7 and TRBJ1-6; too little of a D gene remains to name it. TRBV5-7 is known as an ORF, though its function is uncertain. This sample comprised cultured PBMCs, obtained from culture after CMV antigen stimulation. The nucleotide sequence reads TGTGCCAGCAGCTTACCGGGGATCGATTCACCCCTCCACTTT. It codes for CASSLPGIDSPLHF.